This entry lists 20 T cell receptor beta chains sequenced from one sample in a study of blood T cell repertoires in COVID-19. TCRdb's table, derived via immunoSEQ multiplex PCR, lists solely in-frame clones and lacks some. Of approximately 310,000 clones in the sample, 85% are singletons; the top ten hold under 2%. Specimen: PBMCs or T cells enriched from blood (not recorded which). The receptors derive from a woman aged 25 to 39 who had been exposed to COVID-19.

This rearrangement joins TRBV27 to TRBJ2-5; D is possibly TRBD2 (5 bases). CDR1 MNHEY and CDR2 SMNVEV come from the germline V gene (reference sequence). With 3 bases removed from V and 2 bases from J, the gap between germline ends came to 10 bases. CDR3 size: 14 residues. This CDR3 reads CASSFLGAQETQYF. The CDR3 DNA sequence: TGTGCCAGCAGTTTCCTGGGAGCTCAAGAGACCCAGTACTTC.

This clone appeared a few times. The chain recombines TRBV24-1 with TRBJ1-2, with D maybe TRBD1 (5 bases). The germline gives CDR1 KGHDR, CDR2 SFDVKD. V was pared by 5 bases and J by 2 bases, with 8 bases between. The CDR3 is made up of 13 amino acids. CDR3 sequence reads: CATSGQNNYGYTF. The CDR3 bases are TGTGCCACCAGTGGACAGAACAACTATGGCTACACCTTC.

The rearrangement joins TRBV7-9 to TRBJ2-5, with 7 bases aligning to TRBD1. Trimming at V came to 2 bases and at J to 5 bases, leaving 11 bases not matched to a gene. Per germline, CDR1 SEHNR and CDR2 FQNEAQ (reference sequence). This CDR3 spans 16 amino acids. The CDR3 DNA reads TGTGCCAGCAGCTTAATTTCGACAGGGCAATACGAGACCCAGTACTTC. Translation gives CASSLISTGQYETQYF.

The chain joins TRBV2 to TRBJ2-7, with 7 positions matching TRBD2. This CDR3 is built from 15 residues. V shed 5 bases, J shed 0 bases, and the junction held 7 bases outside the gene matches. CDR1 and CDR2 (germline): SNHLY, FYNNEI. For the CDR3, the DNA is TGTGCCAGCAGTCCTAACCTAGCGGCCTCCTACGAGCAGTACTTC. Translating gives CASSPNLAASYEQYF.

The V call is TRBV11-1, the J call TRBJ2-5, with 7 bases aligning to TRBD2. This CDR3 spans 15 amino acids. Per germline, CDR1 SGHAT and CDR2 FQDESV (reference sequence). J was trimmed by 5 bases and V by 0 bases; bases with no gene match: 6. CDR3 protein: CASSLAGGSRETQYF. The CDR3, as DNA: TGTGCCAGCAGCTTAGCGGGGGGGAGTAGGGAGACCCAGTACTTC.

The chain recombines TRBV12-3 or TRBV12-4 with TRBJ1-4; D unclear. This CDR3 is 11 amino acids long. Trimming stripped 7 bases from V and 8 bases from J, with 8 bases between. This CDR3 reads CASTRGEKLFF. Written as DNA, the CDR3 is TGTGCCAGCACGAGAGGGGAAAAACTGTTTTTT.

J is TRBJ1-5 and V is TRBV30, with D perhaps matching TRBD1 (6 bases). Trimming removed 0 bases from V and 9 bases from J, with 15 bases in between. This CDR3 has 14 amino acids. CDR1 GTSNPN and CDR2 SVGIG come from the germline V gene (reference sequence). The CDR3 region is CAWSVGAGVSPQHF. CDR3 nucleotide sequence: TGTGCCTGGAGTGTAGGGGCAGGGGTGTCGCCCCAGCATTTT.

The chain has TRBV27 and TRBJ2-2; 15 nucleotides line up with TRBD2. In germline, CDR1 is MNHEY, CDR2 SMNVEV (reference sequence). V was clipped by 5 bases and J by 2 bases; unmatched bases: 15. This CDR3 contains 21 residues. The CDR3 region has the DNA TGTGCCAGCAGTACCACGACGGAAGGACTAGCGGGGGGGACCAACACCGGGGAGCTGTTTTTT. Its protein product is CASSTTTEGLAGGTNTGELFF.

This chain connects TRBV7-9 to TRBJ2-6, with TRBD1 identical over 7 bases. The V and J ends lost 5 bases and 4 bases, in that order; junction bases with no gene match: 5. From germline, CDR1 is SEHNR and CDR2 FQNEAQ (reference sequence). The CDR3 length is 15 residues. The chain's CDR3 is CASSPKGAGANVLTF. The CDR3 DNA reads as TGTGCCAGCAGCCCAAAGGGGGCAGGGGCCAACGTCCTGACTTTC.

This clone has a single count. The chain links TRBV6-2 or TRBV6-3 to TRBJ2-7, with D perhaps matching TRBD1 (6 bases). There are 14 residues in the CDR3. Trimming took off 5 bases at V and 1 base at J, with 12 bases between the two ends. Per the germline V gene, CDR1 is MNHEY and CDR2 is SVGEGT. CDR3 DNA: TGTGCCAGCAGTGTCCAAGGGGGATCCTACGAGCAGTACTTC. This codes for CASSVQGGSYEQYF.

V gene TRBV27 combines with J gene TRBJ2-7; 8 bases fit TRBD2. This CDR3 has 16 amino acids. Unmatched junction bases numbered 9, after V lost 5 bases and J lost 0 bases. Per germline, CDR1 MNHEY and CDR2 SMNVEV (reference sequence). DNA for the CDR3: TGTGCCAGCAGTCTCCGAAGCGGGGGTAGCTCCTACGAGCAGTACTTC. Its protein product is CASSLRSGGSSYEQYF.

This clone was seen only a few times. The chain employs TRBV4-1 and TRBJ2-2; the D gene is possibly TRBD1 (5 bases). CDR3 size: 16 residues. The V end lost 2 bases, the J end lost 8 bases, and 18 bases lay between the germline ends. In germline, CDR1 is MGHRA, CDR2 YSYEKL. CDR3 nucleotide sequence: TGCGCCAGCAGCCAATTCCAGGGTCAAGTCGTAGGGGAGCTGTTTTTT. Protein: CASSQFQGQVVGELFF.

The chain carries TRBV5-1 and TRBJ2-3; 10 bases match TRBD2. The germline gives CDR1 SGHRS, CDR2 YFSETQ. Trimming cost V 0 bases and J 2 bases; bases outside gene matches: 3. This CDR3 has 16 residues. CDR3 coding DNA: TGCGCCAGCAGCTTGGAAGCGGGGGGGAACACAGATACGCAGTATTTT. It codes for CASSLEAGGNTDTQYF.

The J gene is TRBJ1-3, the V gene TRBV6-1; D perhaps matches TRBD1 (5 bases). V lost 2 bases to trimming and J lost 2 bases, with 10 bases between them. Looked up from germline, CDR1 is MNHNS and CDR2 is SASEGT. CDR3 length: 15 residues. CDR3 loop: CASSERSRAGNTIYF. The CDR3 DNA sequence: TGTGCCAGCAGTGAAAGGTCCAGGGCTGGAAACACCATATATTTT.

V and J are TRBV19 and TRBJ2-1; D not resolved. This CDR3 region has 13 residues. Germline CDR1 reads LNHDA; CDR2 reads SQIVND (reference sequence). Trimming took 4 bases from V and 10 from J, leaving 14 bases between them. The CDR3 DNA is TGTGCCAGTAGTAGAAGGCAACAGTGGGAGCAGTTCTTC. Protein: CASSRRQQWEQFF.

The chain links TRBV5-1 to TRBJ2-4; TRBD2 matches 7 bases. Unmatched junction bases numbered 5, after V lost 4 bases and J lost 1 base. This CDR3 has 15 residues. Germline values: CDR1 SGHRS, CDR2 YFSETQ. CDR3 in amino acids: CASSPLAPAKNIQYF. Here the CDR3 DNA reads TGCGCCAGCAGCCCACTAGCGCCCGCCAAAAACATTCAGTACTTC.

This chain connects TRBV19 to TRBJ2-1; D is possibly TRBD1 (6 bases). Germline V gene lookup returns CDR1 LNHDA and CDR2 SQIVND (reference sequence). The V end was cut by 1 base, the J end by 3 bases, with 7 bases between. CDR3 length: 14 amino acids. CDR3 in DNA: TGTGCCAGTAGTATAGGACAGGACTACAATGAGCAGTTCTTC. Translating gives CASSIGQDYNEQFF.

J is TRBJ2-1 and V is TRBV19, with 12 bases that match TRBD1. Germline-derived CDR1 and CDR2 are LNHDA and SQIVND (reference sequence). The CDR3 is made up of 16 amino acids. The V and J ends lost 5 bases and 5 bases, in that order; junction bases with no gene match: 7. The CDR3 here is CASSLGTGGWHNEQFF. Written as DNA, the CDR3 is TGTGCCAGTAGTTTAGGGACAGGGGGCTGGCACAATGAGCAGTTCTTC. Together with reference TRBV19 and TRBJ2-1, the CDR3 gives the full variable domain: DGGITQSPKYLFRKEGQNVTLSCEQNLNHDAMYWYRQDPGQGLRLIYYSQIVNDFQKGDIAEGYSVSREKKESFPLTVTSAQKNPTAFYLCASSLGTGGWHNEQFFGPGTRLTVL.

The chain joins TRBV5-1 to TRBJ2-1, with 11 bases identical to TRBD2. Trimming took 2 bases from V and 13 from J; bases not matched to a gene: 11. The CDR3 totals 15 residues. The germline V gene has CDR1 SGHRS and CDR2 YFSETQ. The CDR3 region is CASSLTSGGPPVQFF. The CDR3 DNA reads TGCGCCAGCAGCTTAACTAGCGGGGGTCCACCGGTACAGTTCTTC.

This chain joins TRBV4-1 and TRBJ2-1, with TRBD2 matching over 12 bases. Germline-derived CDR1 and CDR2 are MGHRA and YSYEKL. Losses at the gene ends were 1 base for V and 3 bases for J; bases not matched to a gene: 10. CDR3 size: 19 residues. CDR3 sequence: CASSQVGLAGGPFYNEQFF. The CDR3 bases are TGCGCCAGCAGCCAAGTAGGGCTAGCGGGGGGGCCATTCTACAATGAGCAGTTCTTC.